Each of the 4 T cell receptor beta chains below was sequenced from the same sample in a study of siplizumab effects on memory and regulatory T cells. The method was immunoSEQ multiplex PCR; TCRdb's version includes in-frame clones alone and lacks a portion of them. The sample carries 85,000 to 90,000 clones, 85% to 90% recorded once. Material for sequencing was CD4+ T cells sorted from blood. These receptors all stem from a human donor in good health.

This chain links TRBV7-9 with TRBJ2-1; 8 nucleotides align to TRBD2. The CDR3 consists of 15 residues. Germline V CDR1 and CDR2: SEHNR, FQNEAQ (reference sequence). After removal of 5 bases from V and 4 bases from J, the junction contained 7 bases not matched to a gene. The CDR3 nucleotides are TGTGCCAGCAGCCCGAACCGCGGGAGGTACAATGAGCAGTTCTTC. As protein: CASSPNRGRYNEQFF.

The gene calls are TRBV19 and TRBJ2-3; 9 bases are a match to TRBD1. The CDR3 totals 15 residues. The J segment lost 0 bases and the V segment lost 5 bases, leaving 3 bases of the junction unmatched. The V gene's germline CDR1 is LNHDA and CDR2 SQIVND (reference sequence). CDR3 bases: TGTGCCAGTAGTGACAGGGGGGGAAGCACAGATACGCAGTATTTT. Translation: CASSDRGGSTDTQYF. Full variable domain (rest looked up from reference TRBV19 and TRBJ2-3): DGGITQSPKYLFRKEGQNVTLSCEQNLNHDAMYWYRQDPGQGLRLIYYSQIVNDFQKGDIAEGYSVSREKKESFPLTVTSAQKNPTAFYLCASSDRGGSTDTQYFGPGTRLTVL.

The chain couples TRBV18 to TRBJ2-3, with a weak D call TRBD2 (6 bases). In germline, CDR1 is KGHSH, CDR2 LQKENI. The CDR3 extends over 14 amino acids. The V end lost 6 bases, the J end lost 1 base, and 11 bases lay between the germline ends. CDR3 region: CASSLQRGTDTQYF. In nucleotides, the CDR3 is TGTGCCAGCTCGTTACAGCGGGGCACAGATACGCAGTATTTT.

The rearrangement links TRBV19 to TRBJ2-7; D may match TRBD1 or TRBD2 (6 bases each). CDR1 and CDR2 (germline): LNHDA, SQIVND (reference sequence). Between the trimmed V and J ends, which lost 6 bases and 3 bases, there was a span of 18 bases. The CDR3 contains 15 residues. The CDR3 spells CASSMGGRQNYEQYF. Here the CDR3 DNA reads TGTGCCAGTAGCATGGGGGGCCGGCAGAACTACGAGCAGTACTTC.